These 30 T cell receptor beta chains originate from one sample sequenced in a study of blood T cell repertoires in COVID-19. The method was immunoSEQ multiplex PCR; TCRdb's version includes in-frame clones alone and lacks a portion of them. The sample carries roughly 320,000 clones, over 75% recorded once. Source material: PBMCs or T cells enriched from blood (not recorded which). These receptors originate from a man aged 25 to 40 who had recovered from COVID-19.

The chain combines TRBV30 with TRBJ1-2; D possibly corresponds to TRBD1 (5 bases). Looked up from germline, CDR1 is GTSNPN and CDR2 is SVGIG (reference sequence). The CDR3 consists of 13 residues. Between the trimmed V and J ends, which lost 2 bases and 3 bases, there was a span of 10 bases. The CDR3 DNA reads as TGTGCCTGGAGTAGGGAGGGACACTATGGCTACACCTTC. The encoded protein is CAWSREGHYGYTF. Variable domain in full (rest from reference TRBV30 and TRBJ1-2): SQTIHQWPATLVQPVGSPLSLECTVEGTSNPNLYWYRQAAGRGLQLLFYSVGIGQISSEVPQNLSASRPQDRQFILSSKKLLLSDSGFYLCAWSREGHYGYTFGSGTRLTVV.

The rearrangement uses TRBV28 and TRBJ1-5, with D maybe TRBD1 (5 bases). This CDR3 comprises 14 residues. Germline V gene sequence: CDR1 MDHEN, CDR2 SYDVKM. Trimming pared 6 bases from V and 2 bases from J, leaving 11 bases between. CDR3 DNA: TGTGCCAGCAGCCGGGGGGGTGGCAATCAGCCCCAGCATTTT. This encodes CASSRGGGNQPQHF. Supplemented by reference TRBV28 and TRBJ1-5, the full variable domain reads DVKVTQSSRYLVKRTGEKVFLECVQDMDHENMFWYRQDPGLGLRLIYFSYDVKMKEKGDIPEGYSVSREKKERFSLILESASTNQTSMYLCASSRGGGNQPQHFGDGTRLSIL.

The chain carries TRBV6-5 and TRBJ1-1; D call uncertain. Germline V gene data show CDR1 as MNHEY and CDR2 as SVGAGI. There are 15 residues in the CDR3. Deletions cut 2 bases from V and 3 bases from J, with 13 bases between. CDR3 in amino acids: CASSYNLGSYTEAFF. CDR3 DNA: TGTGCCAGCAGTTACAACCTGGGGAGCTACACTGAAGCTTTCTTT.

The chain links TRBV5-1 to TRBJ2-7; 8 nucleotides align to TRBD2. Germline-derived CDR1 and CDR2 are SGHRS and YFSETQ. The CDR3 runs to 15 residues. V lost 4 bases and J lost 4; bases outside the gene matches: 10. This CDR3 is CASSRSGIQGYEQYF. The CDR3 DNA follows: TGCGCCAGCAGCCGTAGCGGGATTCAGGGTTACGAGCAGTACTTC.

In the case of this clone: Other nucleotide sequences from this sample produce the same CDR3. V gene TRBV11-2 combines with J gene TRBJ2-5; D unclear. The CDR3 length is 12 residues. Trimming left V 0 bases short and J 5 bases short, with 4 bases between. Looked up from germline, CDR1 is SGHAT and CDR2 is FQNNGV. CDR3 in DNA: TGTGCCAGCAGCTTAGACCGGGAGACCCAGTACTTC. Amino acids: CASSLDRETQYF.

V and J are TRBV20-1 and TRBJ1-5, with D hard to call. This CDR3 has 14 amino acids. From germline, CDR1 is DFQATT and CDR2 SNEGSKA (reference sequence). Trimming cost V 6 bases and J 3 bases, with 15 bases left between them. This CDR3 reads CSASYGSTNQPQHF. The CDR3 region has the DNA TGCAGTGCCAGTTATGGGAGTACCAATCAGCCCCAGCATTTT.

The chain joins TRBV7-2 to TRBJ2-7; 9 nucleotides line up with TRBD2. Germline lookup yields CDR1 SGHTA and CDR2 FQGNSA. The CDR3 sequence is 14 residues long. V shed 5 bases and J 7 bases; nucleotides not matched to a gene: 9. Here the CDR3 DNA reads TGTGCCAGCAGCCCAGGACTAGCGAGGGGGGAGCAGTACTTC. Protein sequence: CASSPGLARGEQYF.

The CDR3 sequence is CASSLSGRDYEQFF. The CDR3 DNA reads as TGCGCCAGCAGCTTGAGCGGGAGGGACTATGAGCAGTTCTTC. The rearrangement uses TRBV5-1 and TRBJ2-1; 10 positions match TRBD2. Germline lookup yields CDR1 SGHRS and CDR2 YFSETQ. The CDR3 runs 14 residues. Germline trimming cut 1 base from V and 8 bases from J; bases unmatched to any gene: 3. Combining the CDR3 with reference TRBV5-1 and TRBJ2-1 gives the whole variable domain KAGVTQTPRYLIKTRGQQVTLSCSPISGHRSVSWYQQTPGQGLQFLFEYFSETQRNKGNFPGRFSGRQFSNSRSEMNVSTLELGDSALYLCASSLSGRDYEQFFGPGTRLTVL.

V usage is TRBV6-5 and J usage is TRBJ1-2; 7 nucleotides line up with TRBD1. V shed 6 bases and J 8 bases; nucleotides not matched to a gene: 9. Germline CDR1 is MNHEY and CDR2 is SVGAGI. The CDR3 covers 13 residues. CDR3 sequence (DNA): TGTGCCAGCAGAGGACAGGTGGAGGGAGGCTACACCTTC. Amino acids: CASRGQVEGGYTF.

This chain connects TRBV29-1 to TRBJ2-7, with TRBD1 matching 8 bases. This CDR3 spans 14 amino acids. The ends lost 5 bases at V and 2 bases at J; junction bases unmatched: 8. CDR1 and CDR2 from the germline V gene are SQVTM and ANQGSEA. The chain's CDR3 is CSVHSGTGAYEQYF. DNA for the CDR3: TGCAGCGTTCACTCCGGGACAGGCGCCTACGAGCAGTACTTC.

The chain links TRBV5-4 to TRBJ1-1, with D unclear. CDR1 and CDR2 from the germline V gene are SGHNT and YYREEE (reference sequence). V lost 7 bases and J 4 bases, leaving 23 bases between the germline ends. The length of the CDR3 is 16 residues. CDR3 sequence (DNA): TGTGCCAGCGCCGGAAGAGCTACGAGAGGAAGCACTGAAGCTTTCTTT. As protein: CASAGRATRGSTEAFF.

The chain has TRBV5-1 and TRBJ1-4; 7 positions match TRBD1. There are 16 residues in the CDR3. V lost 3 bases, J lost 4 bases, and 9 bases stayed unmatched. Germline loops: CDR1 SGHRS, CDR2 YFSETQ. The CDR3 sequence is CASSWAAGGSNEKLFF. In nucleotides, the CDR3 is TGCGCCAGCAGCTGGGCAGCAGGGGGGAGTAATGAAAAACTGTTTTTT.

The chain uses TRBV30 and TRBJ2-5, with TRBD1 as a possible D gene (5 bases). Trimming removed 8 bases at V and 5 bases at J, with 24 bases between. This CDR3 comprises 15 residues. Germline V gene data show CDR1 as GTSNPN and CDR2 as SVGIG (reference sequence). The CDR3 DNA follows: TGTGCCGGCCGGGCCTGGGGCGGCAATGAGGAGACCCAGTACTTC. Translating it yields CAGRAWGGNEETQYF.

The chain employs TRBV12-3 or TRBV12-4 and TRBJ2-1; D is uncertain. Trimming stripped 0 bases from V and 7 bases from J, with 7 bases between. The CDR3 has 13 residues. This chain's CDR3 is CASSLAPENEQFF. Here the CDR3 DNA reads TGTGCCAGCAGTTTAGCCCCCGAGAATGAGCAGTTCTTC.

The chain couples TRBV13 to TRBJ1-4, with D uncertain. The CDR3 is 16 residues long. Germline CDR1 PRHDT, CDR2 FYEKMQ (reference sequence). The V end lost 2 bases, the J end lost 6 bases, and 16 bases lay between the germline ends. As DNA, the CDR3 is TGTGCCAGCAGCTTATCACTGTCCGGGGTTGATGAAAAACTGTTTTTT. Translating gives CASSLSLSGVDEKLFF.

V is TRBV5-1 and J is TRBJ1-2; TRBD1 aligns across 7 bases. Losses at the gene ends were 6 bases for V and 7 bases for J; bases not matched to a gene: 12. The CDR3 runs 14 residues. The germline CDR1 and CDR2 sequences are SGHRS and YFSETQ. The CDR3 spells CASTYGTELGGYTF. The CDR3 DNA sequence: TGCGCCAGCACCTACGGGACAGAACTAGGTGGCTACACCTTC.

The chain links TRBV12-3 or TRBV12-4 to TRBJ2-3; D is unclear. V was trimmed by 6 bases and J by 2 bases, leaving 6 bases between them. The CDR3 length is 12 residues. The CDR3, as DNA: TGTGCCAGCAGGGGCTCCACAGATACGCAGTATTTT. It specifies CASRGSTDTQYF.

The rearrangement uses TRBV3-1 (or the pseudogene TRBV3-2) and TRBJ1-5; possible D gene TRBD1, 5 bases. Trimming pared 2 bases from V and 1 base from J, leaving 12 bases between. The CDR3 is 16 residues long. Germline CDR1 is LGHDT and CDR2 is YNNKEL (reference sequence). The CDR3 coding sequence is TGTGCCAGCAGCCAACGGGGGGTTGGAAGCAATCAGCCCCAGCATTTT. Translated, it gives CASSQRGVGSNQPQHF.

The CDR3 here is CASSPSRGYYEQYF. In DNA form, the CDR3 reads TGTGCCAGCAGTCCCTCCAGGGGGTACTACGAGCAGTACTTC. This sequence joins TRBV27 and TRBJ2-7; 7 nucleotides align to TRBD1. The V gene end was trimmed by 5 bases and the J gene end by 3 bases; junction bases not matched to a gene: 7. The CDR3 spans 14 residues. Germline CDR1 is MNHEY and CDR2 is SMNVEV (reference sequence).

This clone was seen a single time. The chain carries TRBV28 and TRBJ1-4; TRBD1 is a possible D gene (5 bases). The V and J ends lost 6 bases and 2 bases respectively, with 16 bases between them. Per the germline V gene, CDR1 is MDHEN and CDR2 is SYDVKM. The CDR3 covers 16 residues. The CDR3 here is CASSPTGPGTNEKLFF. For the CDR3, the DNA is TGTGCCAGCAGCCCAACAGGACCAGGGACTAATGAAAAACTGTTTTTT.

The chain uses TRBV11-2 and TRBJ1-2, with 7 bases fitting TRBD1. The J segment lost 7 bases and the V segment lost 8 bases, leaving 10 bases of the junction unmatched. Germline V gene sequence: CDR1 SGHAT, CDR2 FQNNGV. The CDR3 sequence is 13 residues long. The CDR3 reads CASRLSGGSGYTF. Here the CDR3 DNA reads TGTGCCAGCCGCCTGTCAGGGGGAAGTGGCTACACCTTC. Drawing the rest from reference TRBV11-2 and TRBJ1-2, the complete variable domain is EAGVAQSPRYKIIEKRQSVAFWCNPISGHATLYWYQQILGQGPKLLIQFQNNGVVDDSQLPKDRFSAERLKGVDSTLKIQPAKLEDSAVYLCASRLSGGSGYTFGSGTRLTVV.

V is TRBV5-5 and J is TRBJ1-2; D remains unclear. V lost 0 bases, J lost 3 bases, and 15 bases lay in between. The CDR3 is made up of 16 amino acids. Per germline, CDR1 SGHKS and CDR2 YYEKEE (reference sequence). The CDR3 nucleotides are TGTGCCAGCAGCTTGGGTGTTTCCGTTAATGACTATGGCTACACCTTC. Translated: CASSLGVSVNDYGYTF.

V usage is TRBV5-5 and J usage is TRBJ2-3; possible D gene TRBD2, 6 bases. CDR1 is SGHKS and CDR2 is YYEKEE in the germline V gene (reference sequence). This CDR3 has 13 residues. V was pared by 4 bases and J by 4 bases, with 10 bases between. The CDR3 is CASSLTSPDTQYF. The CDR3 DNA reads TGTGCCAGCAGCCTTACTAGCCCAGATACGCAGTATTTT.

As regards this clone: Other DNA sequences in this sample translate to the same CDR3. V usage is TRBV12-3 or TRBV12-4 and J usage is TRBJ1-1; 9 positions agree with TRBD1. CDR3 length: 13 amino acids. V shed 5 bases and J 4 bases; nucleotides not matched to a gene: 2. The CDR3 region has the DNA TGTGCCAGCAGTCGACAGGGGGTCACTGAAGCTTTCTTT. It translates to CASSRQGVTEAFF.

This clone was seen a single time. The chain carries TRBV11-2 and TRBJ2-5; 8 nucleotides match TRBD2. Germline CDR1 and CDR2: SGHAT and FQNNGV. The V gene end was trimmed by 4 bases and the J gene end by 5 bases; junction bases not matched to a gene: 12. The CDR3 has 16 residues. The CDR3 reads CASSSSTSSGRETQYF. CDR3 bases: TGTGCCAGCAGCTCCTCAACCTCTAGCGGGCGGGAGACCCAGTACTTC.

The gene calls are TRBV5-1 and TRBJ2-7, with a tentative D call TRBD1 (6 bases). Trimming left V 4 bases short and J 0 bases short, with 14 bases between. The CDR3 is 15 amino acids. CDR1 and CDR2 (germline): SGHRS, YFSETQ. The CDR3 reads CASSRDTLSSYEQYF. The DNA of the CDR3 is TGCGCCAGCAGCCGGGACACTTTAAGCTCCTACGAGCAGTACTTC.

The chain is built from TRBV9 and TRBJ1-1; D call uncertain. Trimming removed 4 bases at V and 0 bases at J, with 7 bases between. From germline, CDR1 is SGDLS and CDR2 YYNGEE. There are 13 residues in the CDR3. For the CDR3, the DNA is TGTGCCAGCAGCCAACACCTGAACACTGAAGCTTTCTTT. Protein: CASSQHLNTEAFF.

J is TRBJ1-2 and V is TRBV7-9, with D possibly matching TRBD1 (5 bases). Germline CDR1 reads SEHNR; CDR2 reads FQNEAQ (reference sequence). V lost 3 bases and J lost 2, with 10 bases in between. The CDR3 totals 14 residues. As DNA, the CDR3 is TGTGCCAGCAGCTTCGAACGGGGGAACTATGGCTACACCTTC. Its translation: CASSFERGNYGYTF. Filled out from reference TRBV7-9 and TRBJ1-2, the complete variable domain reads DTGVSQNPRHKITKRGQNVTFRCDPISEHNRLYWYRQTLGQGPEFLTYFQNEAQLEKSRLLSDRFSAERPKGSFSTLEIQRTEQGDSAMYLCASSFERGNYGYTFGSGTRLTVV.

This chain uses TRBV30 with TRBJ1-1; the D gene is possibly TRBD1 (6 bases). The CDR3 loop spans 14 amino acids. Germline CDR1 and CDR2: GTSNPN and SVGIG (reference sequence). Trimming left V 0 bases short and J 5 bases short, with 13 bases between. CDR3 in amino acids: CAWSVGGARTEAFF. As DNA, the CDR3 is TGTGCCTGGAGTGTGGGGGGGGCGCGAACTGAAGCTTTCTTT.

The chain couples TRBV24-1 to TRBJ2-5; 13 nucleotides agree with TRBD2. J lost 2 bases, V lost 6 bases, and 2 bases had no gene match. This CDR3 is 15 amino acids long. Germline V gives CDR1 KGHDR, CDR2 SFDVKD. The CDR3 nucleotides are TGTGCCACCAGTAGGACTAGCGGGAGACAAGAGACCCAGTACTTC. Protein product: CATSRTSGRQETQYF.